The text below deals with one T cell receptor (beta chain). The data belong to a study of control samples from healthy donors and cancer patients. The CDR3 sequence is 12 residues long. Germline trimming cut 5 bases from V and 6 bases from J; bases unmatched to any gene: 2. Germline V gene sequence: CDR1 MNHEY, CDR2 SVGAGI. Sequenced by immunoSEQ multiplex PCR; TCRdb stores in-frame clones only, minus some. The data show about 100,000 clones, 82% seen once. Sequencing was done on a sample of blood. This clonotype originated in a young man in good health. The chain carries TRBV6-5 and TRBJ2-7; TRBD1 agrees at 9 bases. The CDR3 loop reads CASSPTGGEQYF. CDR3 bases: TGTGCCAGCAGTCCGACAGGGGGCGAGCAGTACTTC.